A single sample is the source of the 5 T cell receptor beta chains below, sequenced in a study of T cell clonality in common variable immunodeficiency. Study results and limitations: In common variable immunodeficiency, TCR beta chains reportedly carried fewer deletions and N-nucleotide insertions.

No antigen has been assigned to these receptors. The method was immunoSEQ multiplex PCR; TCRdb's version includes in-frame clones alone and lacks a portion of them. The repertoire shows 6,500 to 8,500 clones, none seen only once; the top ten take approximately 5.3%. Sequenced: peripheral blood mononuclear cells. These receptors were obtained from a human donor with common variable immunodeficiency.

This clone has a handful of counts. The read falls 3 residues short of the CDR3 end, and the missing part is taken from the germline J gene. The J gene is TRBJ2-5, the V gene TRBV7-2; D may be TRBD2 (6 bases). Germline lookup yields CDR1 SGHTA and CDR2 FQGNSA. The length of the CDR3 is 15 residues. V was cut by 1 base and J by 7 bases, with 16 bases left in between. CDR3 DNA, as far as it was read: TGTGCCAGCAGCTTAGTTGGGGCGCGGGGAACGACC. This translates into CASSLVGARGTT. The whole CDR3 is CASSLVGARGTTQYF.

This clone turned up a few times. The CDR3 end falls 3 residues outside the read, so it is completed with the germline J gene. The chain is built from TRBV7-9 and TRBJ1-1, with D unresolved. The CDR3 has 15 amino acids. Germline V lookup: CDR1 SEHNR, CDR2 FQNEAQ (reference sequence). V lost 1 base and J 1 base, leaving 10 bases between the germline ends. The CDR3 protein is CASSLGGSSNTEAFF. Partial CDR3 DNA: TGTGCCAGCAGCTTAGGTGGCTCTTCGAACACTGAA.

A few counts support this clone. The read ends 3 residues before the CDR3 terminus; that terminus is restored from the germline J gene. The chain carries TRBV2 and TRBJ2-2; no reliable D call. Germline-derived CDR1 and CDR2 are SNHLY and FYNNEI. CDR3 length: 15 amino acids. Between the trimmed V and J ends, which lost 2 bases and 4 bases, there was a span of 11 bases. The sequenced CDR3 bases are TGTGCCAGCAGTGAAACCCCTTCGGGCACCGGGGAG. The encoded protein is CASSETPSGTGE. The full CDR3 protein reads CASSETPSGTGELFF.

Sample share makes this clone medium-sized. The CDR3 goes on 3 residues after the read ends, and that part is filled in from the germline J gene. The chain joins TRBV20-1 to TRBJ2-2, with TRBD2 matching 8 bases. The CDR3 is 14 residues long. Germline CDR1 DFQATT, CDR2 SNEGSKA (reference sequence). V trimming: 6 bases; J trimming: 5 bases; junction bases outside the gene matches: 8. CDR3 sequence reads: CSASPAGGTGELFF. The covered CDR3 bases are TGCAGTGCGAGCCCGGCGGGAGGAACCGGGGAG.

This clone is medium-sized in the sample. With the read ending 3 residues before the CDR3 end, the germline J gene is used to fill in that end. This chain uses TRBV29-1 with TRBJ2-1; perhaps TRBD2 as D (5 bases). From germline, CDR1 is SQVTM and CDR2 ANQGSEA. Trimming removed 6 bases from V and 0 bases from J, with 12 bases in between. The CDR3 has 14 amino acids. Partial CDR3 DNA: TGCAGCGTGGAAAGCGGTAACTCCTACAATGAG. Its protein product is CSVESGNSYNE. The entire CDR3 is CSVESGNSYNEQFF.